This note documents a single TCR beta chain sequence. The antigen is undetermined. A much larger clone lies a single base off, so this may be a read error. The sample originates from a study of T cells in Graves' hyperthyroidism and ophthalmopathy. Study findings and constraints: With a median lead of about six months before onset, the model predicted ophthalmopathy. Stable hyperthyroidism was told apart from ophthalmopathy by a model built on 13 V-J features. Among clonotypes expanded in thyroid above 0.001, most were also found in blood.

V lost 0 bases and J 2 bases, leaving 12 bases between the germline ends. The CDR3 length is 15 residues. Germline assignment: CDR1 DFQATT and CDR2 SNEGSKA (reference sequence). The investigators amplified TCR beta CDR3 regions from RNA transcripts. Researchers ran a first-round RT-PCR on the TCR CDR3 using the HTBI primer set. TCRdb recomputed calls from the multiplex PCR reads with MiXCR, one row per CDR3 protein. The table lists a few hundred thousand distinct CDR3 sequences, around 13% of them singletons. Input material: blood. J is TRBJ2-3 and V is TRBV20-1; possible D gene TRBD2, 5 bases. The receptor was isolated from a woman aged 40 to 50 with Graves' ophthalmopathy. This CDR3 is CSARDGSGPTDTQYF. Written as DNA, the CDR3 is TGCAGTGCTAGAGATGGCAGCGGACCCACAGATACGCAGTATTTT.